This TCR beta chain originates from a study of spatial heterogeneity in lung cancer. Broader study findings: Ubiquitous expanded tumor TCRs were seen in blood more at resection than at follow-up.

In the library, each TCR cDNA molecule bore its own unique molecular identifier. TCRdb analysed the 5' RACE reads with MiXCR anew, one entry per CDR3 protein. The sample records around 9,800 distinct CDR3 sequences, under 6.5% being singletons. This clonotype is medium-sized (0.01 to 0.1%) by share. Its antigen is not known. Germline V lookup: CDR1 SGHVS, CDR2 FQNEAQ. The ends lost 7 bases at V and 6 bases at J; junction bases unmatched: 7. The CDR3 sequence is 14 residues long. The time point was: sample taken at primary tumor resection. Donation came from some 72 patients with untreated early-stage non-small cell lung cancer. Whole RNA, isolated from tumor, nontumor lung or frozen PBMC, was sequenced without prior sorting.

The chain combines TRBV7-8 with TRBJ1-3, with 9 bases identical to TRBD1. The input for sequencing was PBMCs, taken at surgery. The source is a male donor with early-stage non-small cell lung cancer. CDR3 coding DNA: TGTGCCAGCACCTCGGGACAGGGTGAAAACACCATATATTTT. It yields the protein CASTSGQGENTIYF.